The 29 T cell receptor beta chains listed next were all sequenced from one sample in a study of OX40 agonist ivuxolimab in advanced cancers. TCRdb's table, derived via immunoSEQ multiplex PCR, lists solely in-frame clones and lacks some. The sample records around 70,000 clones, 85% being singletons. This material consisted of CD4+ or CD8+ T cells sorted from blood, taken in a trial of the OX40 agonist ivuxolimab. These receptors were collected from an adult with an advanced solid tumor such as melanoma, head and neck, liver or kidney cancer.

DNA of the CDR3: TGTGCCAGCAGACGACAGGGGTCGGGCACTGAAGCTTTCTTT. Translated: CASRRQGSGTEAFF. The gene calls are TRBV14 and TRBJ1-1; 8 bases are shared with TRBD1. This CDR3 is 14 amino acids long. The V gene end was trimmed by 6 bases and the J gene end by 4 bases; junction bases not matched to a gene: 7. In germline, CDR1 is SGHDN, CDR2 FVKESK. The full variable domain, in which reference TRBV14 and TRBJ1-1 provide the parts outside the CDR3, is EAGVTQFPSHSVIEKGQTVTLRCDPISGHDNLYWYRRVMGKEIKFLLHFVKESKQDESGMPNNRFLAERTGGTYSTLKVQPAELEDSGVYFCASRRQGSGTEAFFGQGTRLTVV.

The chain joins TRBV27 to TRBJ2-7; 7 bases line up with TRBD1. Losses at the gene ends were 8 bases for V and 4 bases for J; bases not matched to a gene: 29. This CDR3 region has 20 residues. CDR1 and CDR2 (germline): MNHEY, SMNVEV (reference sequence). The CDR3 nucleotides are TGTGCCAGCCTGGCTCCAAGAGGTAACAGGGGACCTCGGAGGTGTTACGAGCAGTACTTC. Encoded protein: CASLAPRGNRGPRRCYEQYF.

This clone was seen only once. The chain employs TRBV7-3 and TRBJ2-1; 7 nucleotides match TRBD1. Germline trimming cut 7 bases from V and 7 bases from J; bases unmatched to any gene: 4. The CDR3 is 12 residues long. Germline-derived CDR1 and CDR2 are SGHTA and FQGTGA. The CDR3 region has the DNA TGTGCCAGCAAGGGACAGACGAATGAGCAGTTCTTC. Encoded protein: CASKGQTNEQFF.

The V call is TRBV5-6, the J call TRBJ1-1, with D hard to call. The CDR3 spans 13 residues. Germline V gene lookup returns CDR1 SGHDT and CDR2 YYEEEE. V lost 3 bases and J 2 bases, leaving 8 bases between the germline ends. DNA for the CDR3: TGTGCCAGCAGCTCGTCCATTAACACTGAAGCTTTCTTT. It codes for CASSSSINTEAFF.

For this clone: At the DNA level, this CDR3 is encoded by other sequences in the same sample as well. This chain joins TRBV18 and TRBJ1-1; D is unclear. CDR1 is KGHSH, CDR2 LQKENI, per germline. V gave up 3 bases and J gave up 5 bases, with 10 bases separating them. This CDR3 is built from 13 residues. The CDR3 DNA follows: TGTGCCAGCTCACCCGGGAGGGATACTGAAGCTTTCTTT. This sequence encodes CASSPGRDTEAFF.

The chain has TRBV2 and TRBJ1-6; D uncertain. Germline values: CDR1 SNHLY, CDR2 FYNNEI. V shed 6 bases and J shed 8 bases, with 8 bases lying between them. The CDR3 covers 12 residues. CDR3 amino acids: CASRGWDSPLHF. Written as DNA, the CDR3 is TGTGCCAGCAGGGGCTGGGATTCACCCCTCCACTTT. The full variable domain, its missing parts supplied by reference TRBV2 and TRBJ1-6, is EPEVTQTPSHQVTQMGQEVILRCVPISNHLYFYWYRQILGQKVEFLVSFYNNEISEKSEIFDDQFSVERPDGSNFTLKIRSTKLEDSAMYFCASRGWDSPLHFGNGTRLTVT.

Only a few counts were recorded for this clone. V gene TRBV2 combines with J gene TRBJ2-7; D gene uncertain. The CDR3 totals 11 residues. Trimming shortened V by 6 bases and J by 4 bases, and 7 bases separated the two germline ends. CDR1 is SNHLY and CDR2 is FYNNEI in the germline V gene. The CDR3 is CASRLRYEQYF. The CDR3 coding sequence is TGTGCCAGCAGGCTCAGATACGAGCAGTACTTC.

V usage is TRBV30 and J usage is TRBJ2-5, with D possibly being TRBD1 or TRBD2 (5 bases each). Germline-derived CDR1 and CDR2 are GTSNPN and SVGIG (reference sequence). The V end was cut by 5 bases, the J end by 2 bases, with 15 bases between. The CDR3 runs to 14 residues. The CDR3 nucleotides read TGTGCCTGGGAACTTACGGGACGTCAAGAGACCCAGTACTTC. It encodes CAWELTGRQETQYF.

The V and J genes are TRBV7-9 and TRBJ1-5; a weak D match, TRBD1 (6 bases). Germline loops: CDR1 SEHNR, CDR2 FQNEAQ (reference sequence). The CDR3 runs 14 residues. V lost 5 bases to trimming and J lost 1 base, with 9 bases between them. The CDR3 region has the DNA TGTGCCAGCAGCCCAGGGGAAAGCAATCAGCCCCAGCATTTT. Translating gives CASSPGESNQPQHF.

The chain uses TRBV5-1 and TRBJ1-5; 7 nucleotides agree with TRBD1. CDR3 length equals 14 residues. V lost 4 bases and J lost 7; bases outside the gene matches: 8. Germline CDR1 and CDR2: SGHRS and YFSETQ. The CDR3: CASSTSGTDQPQHF. CDR3 nucleotide sequence: TGCGCCAGCAGCACCTCCGGGACAGACCAGCCCCAGCATTTT.

V is TRBV9 and J is TRBJ2-2; possibly TRBD2 for D (6 bases). This CDR3 spans 15 amino acids. Germline CDR1 SGDLS, CDR2 YYNGEE. Trimming stripped 6 bases from V and 0 bases from J, with 12 bases between. The CDR3 DNA reads TGTGCCAGCATGAAGGGAGGCGCGAACACCGGGGAGCTGTTTTTT. Protein product: CASMKGGANTGELFF.

The chain uses TRBV7-3 and TRBJ2-1, with TRBD2 matching 16 bases. This CDR3 spans 16 amino acids. The germline V gene encodes CDR1 SGHTA and CDR2 FQGTGA. After removal of 3 bases from V and 8 bases from J, the junction contained 4 bases not matched to a gene. In nucleotides, the CDR3 is TGTGCCAGCAGCTTGGGACTAGCGGGAGGGCTCGATGAGCAGTTCTTC. This translates into CASSLGLAGGLDEQFF.

The chain recombines TRBV10-2 with TRBJ1-2; no definite D call. Germline CDR1 WSHSY, CDR2 SAAADI. This CDR3 comprises 13 residues. V was cut by 0 bases and J by 8 bases, with 10 bases left in between. This CDR3 is CASSESKGDGYTF. The DNA for the CDR3 is TGCGCCAGCAGTGAGTCGAAGGGTGACGGCTACACCTTC.

The CDR3 is CASSQAGYNSPLHF. The CDR3, as DNA: TGCGCCAGCAGCCAAGCAGGGTATAATTCACCCCTCCACTTT. The chain recombines TRBV4-1 with TRBJ1-6; weak D call: TRBD1 (5 bases). CDR1 is MGHRA and CDR2 is YSYEKL in the germline V gene. This CDR3 is 14 amino acids long. Between the trimmed V and J ends, which lost 1 base and 4 bases, there was a span of 5 bases.

V gene TRBV30 combines with J gene TRBJ2-7, with D unclear. Germline V lookup: CDR1 GTSNPN, CDR2 SVGIG (reference sequence). Trimming took off 1 base at V and 0 bases at J, with 4 bases between the two ends. The CDR3 sequence is 12 residues long. The CDR3 protein is CAWSASSYEQYF. The CDR3 DNA follows: TGTGCCTGGAGTGCATCCTCCTACGAGCAGTACTTC.

This rearrangement joins TRBV27 to TRBJ2-4, with D possibly matching TRBD2 (5 bases). V was cut by 0 bases and J by 0 bases, with 15 bases left in between. Germline loops: CDR1 MNHEY, CDR2 SMNVEV (reference sequence). The CDR3 length is 18 residues. As DNA, the CDR3 is TGTGCCAGCAGTTTATCCCCGGGTGGACTTCTAGCCAAAAACATTCAGTACTTC. It encodes CASSLSPGGLLAKNIQYF.

The chain employs TRBV7-3 and TRBJ1-1, with D possibly being TRBD1 (5 bases). Germline CDR1 reads SGHTA; CDR2 reads FQGTGA. V shed 5 bases and J shed 1 base, with 11 bases lying between them. CDR3 length equals 14 residues. In nucleotides, the CDR3 is TGTGCCAGCAGCCAGGGACGGGGGAACACTGAAGCTTTCTTT. This encodes CASSQGRGNTEAFF. Variable domain in full (rest from reference TRBV7-3 and TRBJ1-1): GAGVSQTPSNKVTEKGKYVELRCDPISGHTALYWYRQSLGQGPEFLIYFQGTGAADDSGLPNDRFFAVRPEGSVSTLKIQRTERGDSAVYLCASSQGRGNTEAFFGQGTRLTVV.

J is TRBJ2-6 and V is TRBV9; no firm D call. CDR3 length: 14 amino acids. Germline CDR1 SGDLS, CDR2 YYNGEE. Trimming took off 3 bases at V and 0 bases at J, with 4 bases between the two ends. In DNA, the CDR3 is TGTGCCAGCAGCGCCTACTCTGGGGCCAACGTCCTGACTTTC. Translation gives CASSAYSGANVLTF.

This chain uses TRBV7-9 with TRBJ2-2; 7 bases fit TRBD1. Germline loops: CDR1 SEHNR, CDR2 FQNEAQ (reference sequence). V trimming: 5 bases; J trimming: 4 bases; junction bases outside the gene matches: 7. The CDR3 totals 15 residues. CDR3 loop: CASSGDRDSTGELFF. The CDR3 DNA is TGTGCCAGCAGCGGAGACAGGGACAGCACCGGGGAGCTGTTTTTT.

The V and J genes are TRBV29-1 and TRBJ2-7; 8 nucleotides align to TRBD1. CDR3 size: 12 residues. The germline gives CDR1 SQVTM, CDR2 ANQGSEA. V lost 8 bases, J lost 5 bases, and 8 bases stayed unmatched. Here the CDR3 DNA reads TGCAGCTTCCGACAGGGGTCCCACGAGCAGTACTTC. This codes for CSFRQGSHEQYF.

This clone counts as medium-sized. The CDR3 spells CASSPRTGLGGYGYTF. The CDR3 DNA follows: TGTGCCAGCAGCCCACGGACAGGGCTCGGAGGCTATGGCTACACCTTC. The V call is TRBV5-4, the J call TRBJ1-2, with TRBD1 matching 8 bases. The CDR3 covers 16 residues. Germline trimming cut 4 bases from V and 4 bases from J; bases unmatched to any gene: 12. The germline gives CDR1 SGHNT, CDR2 YYREEE (reference sequence).

The chain couples TRBV14 to TRBJ2-6; no firm D call. The length of the CDR3 is 16 residues. V was clipped by 1 base and J by 3 bases, with 10 bases between them. Per the germline V gene, CDR1 is SGHDN and CDR2 is FVKESK. DNA of the CDR3: TGTGCCAGCAGCCAAGGGGTGCGCTTTGGGGCCAACGTCCTGACTTTC. As protein: CASSQGVRFGANVLTF.

The chain employs TRBV9 and TRBJ1-2; a possible D gene is TRBD1 (5 bases). Per the germline V gene, CDR1 is SGDLS and CDR2 is YYNGEE. The V end lost 1 base, the J end lost 4 bases, and 14 bases lay between the germline ends. The CDR3 totals 15 residues. The CDR3 DNA follows: TGTGCCAGCAGCGTAACCCATCAGGGCGGCTATGGCTACACCTTC. Its translation is CASSVTHQGGYGYTF.

This clone was picked up one time. One end of the junction is discordant with germline, which a read error may explain. The chain's CDR3 is CASSLGNGGNQPQHF. The CDR3 DNA reads as TGTGCCAGCAGTTTAGGGAATGGGGGTAATCAGCCCCAGCATTTT. The V and J genes are TRBV7-9 and TRBJ1-5, with D possibly TRBD1 on 5 matching bases. Germline loops: CDR1 SEHNR, CDR2 FQNEAQ (reference sequence). The CDR3 loop spans 15 amino acids.

This clone was counted a few times. The chain employs TRBV5-1 and TRBJ2-1; 11 positions agree with TRBD2. Trimming removed 3 bases from V and 8 bases from J; junction bases left unmatched: 13. CDR3 length equals 17 residues. Germline lookup yields CDR1 SGHRS and CDR2 YFSETQ. The CDR3 DNA reads as TGCGCCAGCAGCTCTGGCGTAGCGGGAGGGCCTAGGGATGAGCAGTTCTTC. Translated, it gives CASSSGVAGGPRDEQFF.

The rearrangement links TRBV6-5 to TRBJ2-7; 7 bases match TRBD1. This CDR3 has 14 amino acids. The V segment lost 6 bases and the J segment 2 bases; nucleotides outside the gene matches: 7. CDR1 is MNHEY and CDR2 is SVGAGI in the germline V gene. This CDR3 reads CASSPWTGTYEQYF. The CDR3 coding sequence is TGTGCCAGCAGCCCCTGGACAGGTACCTACGAGCAGTACTTC.

The gene calls are TRBV5-1 and TRBJ2-1, with 10 nucleotides matching TRBD2. V dropped 2 bases and J dropped 5; count of bases not matched to a gene: 7. Per germline, CDR1 SGHRS and CDR2 YFSETQ. The CDR3 is 16 amino acids. The CDR3 DNA reads TGCGCCAGCAGCTTCCCAGCGGGAGGGCGGGACAATGAGCAGTTCTTC. This sequence encodes CASSFPAGGRDNEQFF.

This sequence joins TRBV7-9 and TRBJ1-5; D is possibly TRBD1 (6 bases). V lost 1 base and J lost 0, with 19 bases in between. The CDR3 extends over 19 amino acids. The germline CDR1 and CDR2 sequences are SEHNR and FQNEAQ (reference sequence). The CDR3 DNA reads as TGTGCCAGCAGCTTAGAAATCACTTGGGGGGCTTATAGCAATCAGCCCCAGCATTTT. This sequence encodes CASSLEITWGAYSNQPQHF. Together with reference TRBV7-9 and TRBJ1-5, the CDR3 gives the full variable domain: DTGVSQNPRHKITKRGQNVTFRCDPISEHNRLYWYRQTLGQGPEFLTYFQNEAQLEKSRLLSDRFSAERPKGSFSTLEIQRTEQGDSAMYLCASSLEITWGAYSNQPQHFGDGTRLSIL.

The chain employs TRBV29-1 and TRBJ2-1, with D perhaps matching TRBD1 (6 bases). The germline V and J ends were trimmed by 7 bases and 3 bases, with 16 bases remaining between them. CDR1 SQVTM and CDR2 ANQGSEA come from the germline V gene. The CDR3 extends over 14 amino acids. The DNA of the CDR3 is TGCAGCGCTCTTACAAAGGGGGTCTACAATGAGCAGTTCTTC. Encoded protein: CSALTKGVYNEQFF.